The TCR beta chain described here comes from a study of TIL therapy for anti-PD-1-resistant metastatic lung cancer. Whole-study context: Four tumors were EGFR-mutant and two were ALK-rearranged. Study results and limitations: Many TIL product clones were absent from baseline tumor, suggesting clonal contraction.

Time point noted: pre-treatment sample, taken before nivolumab and TIL therapy. The tumor samples were excised metastases, mostly pleural nodules or supraclavicular lymph nodes. Patients then received nivolumab; progressors got lymphodepletion, TIL and IL-2. Remarks on this clone: What it recognizes is unknown.

The immunoSEQ assay was v3. Some clones are missing from TCRdb's copy, which holds only in-frame ones; the method was immunoSEQ multiplex PCR. The table lists tens of thousands of clones, about three quarters of them singletons, with roughly 6% in the top ten. The CDR3 extends over 14 amino acids. Germline CDR1 and CDR2: WNHNN and SYGVQD (reference sequence). V shed 11 bases and J shed 0 bases, with 15 bases lying between them. V usage is TRBV10-1 and J usage is TRBJ2-3; D tentatively fits TRBD1 or TRBD2 (6 bases each). This clonotype was sampled from a person aged 25 to 79 with non-small cell lung cancer. Sample: tumor tissue, taken at baseline. Here the CDR3 reads CAAGGGLSTDTQYF. CDR3 in DNA: TGCGCCGCCGGGGGCGGTCTGAGCACAGATACGCAGTATTTT.